The 11 T cell receptor beta chains below all came from one sample that was sequenced in a study of blood T cell repertoires in COVID-19. Only in-frame clones appear in the TCRdb table, and some are missing; sequencing was by immunoSEQ multiplex PCR. The repertoire holds more than 85,000 clones, roughly 79% seen once, with 9.4% in the top ten. What was sequenced was peripheral blood. The source is a woman in her 70s with acute or convalescent COVID-19.

The chain has TRBV10-3 and TRBJ1-4, with TRBD1 as a possible D gene (6 bases). The CDR3 is 13 residues long. V was cut by 6 bases and J by 8 bases, with 13 bases left in between. The V gene's germline CDR1 is ENHRY and CDR2 SYGVKD. Here the CDR3 DNA reads TGTGCCATCAGCTGGGACAAGGAAGAAAAACTGTTTTTT. It specifies CAISWDKEEKLFF.

The chain carries TRBV27 and TRBJ1-1; D uncertain. Germline V gene lookup returns CDR1 MNHEY and CDR2 SMNVEV (reference sequence). The CDR3 sequence is 13 residues long. Trimming left V 6 bases short and J 5 bases short, with 13 bases between. Here the CDR3 DNA reads TGTGCCAGCAGCCTCGGACTTGAGACTGAAGCTTTCTTT. Translating it yields CASSLGLETEAFF.

The J gene is TRBJ1-1, the V gene TRBV18; D is unclear. The CDR3 loop spans 16 amino acids. V dropped 2 bases and J dropped 1 base, with 14 bases sitting between them. Germline V lookup: CDR1 KGHSH, CDR2 LQKENI. The CDR3 nucleotides are TGTGCCAGCTCACCATCGGGGAACCCTCCGAACACTGAAGCTTTCTTT. As protein: CASSPSGNPPNTEAFF. Based on the CDR3 plus reference TRBV18 and TRBJ1-1, the full variable domain is NAGVMQNPRHLVRRRGQEARLRCSPMKGHSHVYWYRQLPEEGLKFMVYLQKENIIDESGMPKERFSAEFPKEGPSILRIQQVVRGDSAAYFCASSPSGNPPNTEAFFGQGTRLTVV.

The chain recombines TRBV27 with TRBJ2-7; 8 nucleotides line up with TRBD2. Looked up from germline, CDR1 is MNHEY and CDR2 is SMNVEV (reference sequence). V shed 5 bases and J 1 base; nucleotides not matched to a gene: 7. The CDR3 totals 15 residues. CDR3 loop: CASSLSGGYSYEQYF. As DNA, the CDR3 is TGTGCCAGCAGTCTTTCGGGGGGGTATTCCTACGAGCAGTACTTC.

The chain recombines TRBV9 with TRBJ2-5; D may be TRBD1 (6 bases). Germline V gene sequence: CDR1 SGDLS, CDR2 YYNGEE. With 0 bases removed from V and 5 bases from J, the gap between germline ends came to 17 bases. CDR3 length: 16 amino acids. The CDR3 DNA is TGTGCCAGCAGCGTAGGTAACAGGGAATTTGAGGAGACCCAGTACTTC. Protein product: CASSVGNREFEETQYF.

This chain connects TRBV19 to TRBJ1-4, with D possibly being TRBD1 (6 bases). The CDR3 totals 14 residues. The V gene lost 5 bases and the J gene lost 5 bases, with 12 bases spanning the gap. Looked up from germline, CDR1 is LNHDA and CDR2 is SQIVND (reference sequence). This CDR3 reads CASSPWTENEKLFF. As DNA, the CDR3 is TGTGCCAGTAGTCCGTGGACAGAAAATGAAAAACTGTTTTTT.

This rearrangement joins TRBV4-3 to TRBJ1-6; 9 nucleotides agree with TRBD1. Germline CDR1 LGHNA, CDR2 YSLEER. The CDR3 runs to 15 residues. After removal of 4 bases from V and 7 bases from J, the junction contained 5 bases not matched to a gene. In DNA form, the CDR3 reads TGCGCCAGCAGCCGCCAACAGGGGGCCAATTCACCCCTCCACTTT. This sequence encodes CASSRQQGANSPLHF.

The CDR3 reads CSVGEGYQETQYF. CDR3 coding DNA: TGCAGCGTTGGGGAGGGCTACCAAGAGACCCAGTACTTC. This rearrangement joins TRBV29-1 to TRBJ2-5; 7 nucleotides match TRBD2. Germline V gene data show CDR1 as SQVTM and CDR2 as ANQGSEA. Trimming cost V 4 bases and J 0 bases; bases outside gene matches: 2. The CDR3 spans 13 residues.

This clone was detected only once. V gene TRBV27 combines with J gene TRBJ2-5; D is perhaps TRBD1 (5 bases). From germline, CDR1 is MNHEY and CDR2 SMNVEV (reference sequence). Trimming left V 5 bases short and J 5 bases short, with 18 bases between. The CDR3 has 15 residues. CDR3 residues: CASSLRQGGSETQYF. CDR3 nucleotides: TGTGCCAGCAGTCTCCGCCAGGGTGGGTCGGAGACCCAGTACTTC.

The chain combines TRBV6-5 with TRBJ2-7, with D tentatively TRBD1 (5 bases). The V end lost 4 bases, the J end lost 3 bases, and 10 bases lay between the germline ends. The CDR3 totals 13 residues. Germline CDR1 is MNHEY and CDR2 is SVGAGI. Here the CDR3 DNA reads TGTGCCAGCAGTTGGGGCAGAGTCTACGAGCAGTACTTC. Translating it yields CASSWGRVYEQYF.

V gene TRBV2 combines with J gene TRBJ1-1; D may be TRBD1 (5 bases). Trimming left V 7 bases short and J 4 bases short, with 13 bases between. Germline V lookup: CDR1 SNHLY, CDR2 FYNNEI. The CDR3 is 13 amino acids. For the CDR3, the DNA is TGTGCCAGCATTAAGGAGACAGTCACTGAAGCTTTCTTT. It codes for CASIKETVTEAFF. The full variable domain, with the rest looked up from reference TRBV2 and TRBJ1-1, is EPEVTQTPSHQVTQMGQEVILRCVPISNHLYFYWYRQILGQKVEFLVSFYNNEISEKSEIFDDQFSVERPDGSNFTLKIRSTKLEDSAMYFCASIKETVTEAFFGQGTRLTVV.